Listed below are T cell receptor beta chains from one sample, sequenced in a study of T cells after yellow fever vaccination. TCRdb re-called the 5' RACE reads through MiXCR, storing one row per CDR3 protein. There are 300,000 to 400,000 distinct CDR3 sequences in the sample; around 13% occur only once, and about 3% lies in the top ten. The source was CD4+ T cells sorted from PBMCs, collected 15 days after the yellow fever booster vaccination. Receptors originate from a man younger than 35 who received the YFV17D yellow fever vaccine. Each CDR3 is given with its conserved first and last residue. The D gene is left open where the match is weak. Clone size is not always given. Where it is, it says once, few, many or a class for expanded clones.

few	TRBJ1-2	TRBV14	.	CASSQGQRYGYTF	TGTGCCAGCAGCCAAGGACAGAGATATGGCTACACCTTC
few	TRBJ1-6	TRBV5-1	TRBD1	CASSRGQRSPLHF	TGCGCCAGCAGCCGGGGACAGCGTTCACCCCTCCACTTT
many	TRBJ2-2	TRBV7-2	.	CASSLGIGELFF	TGTGCCAGCAGCTTAGGGATCGGGGAGCTGTTTTTT
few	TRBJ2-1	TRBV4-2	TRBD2	CASSLNGGTSEYNEQFF	TGTGCCAGCAGCCTTAACGGCGGGACTAGCGAATACAATGAGCAGTTCTTC
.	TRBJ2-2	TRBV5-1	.	CASIPYPGTQEKLFF	TGCGCCAGCATCCCTTACCCCGGGACCCAGGAGAAGCTGTTTTTT
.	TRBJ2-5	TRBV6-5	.	CASSYHYQGTETQYF	TGTGCCAGCAGTTACCATTACCAGGGCACAGAGACCCAGTACTTC
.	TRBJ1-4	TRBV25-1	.	CASSLTGTKNEKLFF	TGTGCCAGCAGTTTGACCGGGACAAAGAATGAAAAACTGTTTTTT
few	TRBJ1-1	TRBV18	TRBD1	CASSGDRVRGTEAFF	TGTGCCAGCTCTGGAGACAGGGTTCGCGGGACTGAAGCTTTCTTT
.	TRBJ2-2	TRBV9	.	CASSVEGSPANTGELFF	TGTGCCAGCAGCGTAGAGGGCAGCCCCGCGAACACCGGGGAGCTGTTTTTT
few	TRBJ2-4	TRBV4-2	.	CASSQGLGLAKNIQYF	TGTGCCAGCAGCCAAGGGTTGGGGTTGGCCAAAAACATTCAGTACTTC
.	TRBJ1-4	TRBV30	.	CAGIDGGREKLFF	TGTGCCGGGATAGACGGGGGAAGGGAAAAACTGTTTTTT
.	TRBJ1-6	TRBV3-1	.	CASSQGGWGTRASPLHF	TGTGCCAGCAGCCAAGGAGGATGGGGCACGAGAGCTTCACCCCTCCACTTT
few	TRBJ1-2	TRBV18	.	CASSETAPDLNYGYTF	TGTGCCAGCTCAGAGACCGCACCGGACTTGAACTATGGCTACACCTTC
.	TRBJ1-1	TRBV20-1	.	CSARPNTEAFF	TGCAGTGCTAGACCGAACACTGAAGCTTTCTTT
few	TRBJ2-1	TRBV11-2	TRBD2	CASSLGLRKQAGGNEQFF	TGTGCCAGCAGCTTAGGCCTAAGAAAGCAGGCGGGGGGAAATGAGCAGTTCTTC
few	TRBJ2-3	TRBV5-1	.	CASSFTLYTDTQYF	TGCGCCAGCAGCTTCACGCTGTACACAGATACGCAGTATTTT
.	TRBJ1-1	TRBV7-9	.	CASSQTVPTEAFF	TGTGCCAGCAGCCAGACAGTCCCCACTGAAGCTTTCTTT
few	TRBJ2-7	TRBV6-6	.	CASSRSEDGAYEQYF	TGTGCCAGCAGTCGATCGGAAGACGGCGCCTACGAGCAGTACTTC
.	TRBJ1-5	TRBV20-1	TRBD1	CSASGGAGNQPQHF	TGCAGTGCTTCAGGGGGCGCGGGCAATCAGCCCCAGCATTTT
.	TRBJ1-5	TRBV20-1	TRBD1	CSAIQGSDSNQPQHF	TGCAGTGCTATACAGGGGTCAGATAGCAATCAGCCCCAGCATTTT
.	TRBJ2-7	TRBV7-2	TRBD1	CASSFIAGGYEQYF	TGTGCCAGCAGCTTTATAGCAGGGGGTTACGAGCAGTACTTC
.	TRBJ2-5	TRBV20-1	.	CSALVRDSHLETQYF	TGCAGTGCACTCGTCCGGGACTCACACTTAGAGACCCAGTACTTC
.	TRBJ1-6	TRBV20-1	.	CPTFLVSPLHF	TGCCCAACGTTCCTCGTTTCACCCCTCCACTTT
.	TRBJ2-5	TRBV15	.	CATSRDRIGGVETQYF	TGTGCCACCAGCAGAGATAGGATAGGAGGGGTTGAGACCCAGTACTTC
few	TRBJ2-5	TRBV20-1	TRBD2	CSASRASGGQETQYF	TGCAGTGCTAGTAGGGCTAGCGGGGGCCAAGAGACCCAGTACTTC
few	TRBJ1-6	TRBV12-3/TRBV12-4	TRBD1	CASSTGTARYNSPLHF	TGTGCCAGCAGCACCGGGACAGCCCGCTATAATTCACCCCTCCACTTT
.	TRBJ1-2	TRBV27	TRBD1	CASSFSGGRNYGYTF	TGTGCCAGCAGTTTCTCAGGGGGCCGAAACTATGGCTACACCTTC